Each of the 18 T cell receptor beta chains below was sequenced from the same sample in a study of radiation and T cells in renal cell carcinoma. Sequencing was performed with immunoSEQ multiplex PCR; in TCRdb, only in-frame clones are kept and a portion is missing. The sample shows some 150,000 clones, about 88% of them seen only once. Time point here: baseline pretreatment blood. As for treatment: 15 Gy SBRT to primary tumor, nephrectomy 4 weeks later. Sequenced here: blood, sampled from a patient whose treatment included radiotherapy and nephrectomy. The receptors were gathered from a woman aged 45-65 years with renal cell carcinoma.

This sequence joins TRBV5-6 and TRBJ2-1, with TRBD1 matching 7 bases. Germline CDR1 reads SGHDT; CDR2 reads YYEEEE. The CDR3 spans 15 residues. Germline trimming cut 0 bases from V and 6 bases from J; bases unmatched to any gene: 6. CDR3 sequence (DNA): TGTGCCAGCAGCTTGGGGCAGGGGGTGGTCAATGAGCAGTTCTTC. Amino acid sequence: CASSLGQGVVNEQFF. Combining the CDR3 with reference TRBV5-6 and TRBJ2-1 gives the whole variable domain DAGVTQSPTHLIKTRGQQVTLRCSPKSGHDTVSWYQQALGQGPQFIFQYYEEEERQRGNFPDRFSGHQFPNYSSELNVNALLLGDSALYLCASSLGQGVVNEQFFGPGTRLTVL.

The V call is TRBV6-6, the J call TRBJ1-1; D not certain. This CDR3 comprises 14 residues. Germline V gene data show CDR1 as MNHNY and CDR2 as SVGAGI (reference sequence). V was clipped by 2 bases and J by 4 bases, with 11 bases between them. As DNA, the CDR3 is TGTGCCAGCAGTTACGAACAGAAGAGCACTGAAGCTTTCTTT. Amino acid sequence: CASSYEQKSTEAFF.

V is TRBV7-6 and J is TRBJ2-5, with 10 bases lining up with TRBD2. CDR3 length equals 17 residues. After removal of 1 base from V and 3 bases from J, the junction contained 8 bases not matched to a gene. CDR1 and CDR2 (germline): SGHVS, FNYEAQ. The CDR3 reads CASSLGFQRGGEETQYF. The CDR3 DNA is TGTGCCAGCAGCTTAGGCTTTCAGCGGGGGGGCGAAGAGACCCAGTACTTC.

The rearrangement links TRBV29-1 to TRBJ1-2; 7 bases line up with TRBD1. The ends lost 1 base at V and 10 bases at J; junction bases unmatched: 9. Germline lookup yields CDR1 SQVTM and CDR2 ANQGSEA. The length of the CDR3 is 13 residues. CDR3 sequence (DNA): TGCAGCGTTGAAGTTGACAGGGTCGGTGACTACACCTTC. It specifies CSVEVDRVGDYTF.

The CDR3 here is CASSLQGQPQHF. The CDR3 coding sequence is TGTGCCAGCAGCTTACAAGGTCAGCCCCAGCATTTT. The chain uses TRBV5-5 and TRBJ1-5; no firm D call. With 2 bases removed from V and 6 bases from J, the gap between germline ends came to 6 bases. Germline assignment: CDR1 SGHKS and CDR2 YYEKEE (reference sequence). CDR3 length: 12 residues.

V is TRBV18 and J is TRBJ2-3; no reliable D call. The V gene's germline CDR1 is KGHSH and CDR2 LQKENI. Between the trimmed V and J ends, which lost 8 bases and 1 base, there was a span of 7 bases. The CDR3 has 12 residues. CDR3 sequence (DNA): TGTGCCAGCCGCCCGGGCACAGATACGCAGTATTTT. Amino acids: CASRPGTDTQYF.

This chain joins TRBV19 and TRBJ1-5; TRBD1 matches 7 bases. This CDR3 has 14 residues. The germline gives CDR1 LNHDA, CDR2 SQIVND (reference sequence). The trim removed 4 bases at V and 7 bases at J, leaving 7 bases unmatched. The CDR3 nucleotides read TGTGCCAGTAGTACCCACAGGGGATCCCAGCCCCAGCATTTT. It translates to CASSTHRGSQPQHF.

This clone has a handful of counts. This chain uses TRBV12-5 with TRBJ2-1, with TRBD2 identical over 13 bases. Germline trimming cut 0 bases from V and 10 bases from J; bases unmatched to any gene: 6. This CDR3 has 16 amino acids. Per the germline V gene, CDR1 is LGHNT and CDR2 is FRNRAP. CDR3 DNA: TGTGCTAGTGGTTTGGTGACTAGCGGGGGGAAGAGAGAGCAGTTCTTC. This codes for CASGLVTSGGKREQFF.

The rearrangement links TRBV7-8 to TRBJ1-3, with 7 bases identical to TRBD1. The CDR3 is made up of 15 amino acids. With V trimmed by 6 bases and J by 1 base, 6 bases remained unmatched. Germline V gene sequence: CDR1 SGHVS, CDR2 FQNEAQ. The CDR3 is CASRRQGGSGNTIYF. The CDR3 DNA reads TGTGCCAGCAGGCGACAGGGTGGGTCTGGAAACACCATATATTTT.

The chain joins TRBV7-6 to TRBJ2-3; 8 nucleotides line up with TRBD2. From germline, CDR1 is SGHVS and CDR2 FNYEAQ. J gave up 4 bases and V 1 base, and 1 base lay outside the gene matches. The CDR3 spans 14 residues. CDR3 bases: TGTGCCAGCAGCTTAGGACTAGCGTCAGATACGCAGTATTTT. Translation: CASSLGLASDTQYF. Full variable domain (rest looked up from reference TRBV7-6 and TRBJ2-3): GAGVSQSPRYKVTKRGQDVALRCDPISGHVSLYWYRQALGQGPEFLTYFNYEAQQDKSGLPNDRFSAERPEGSISTLTIQRTEQRDSAMYRCASSLGLASDTQYFGPGTRLTVL.

The chain joins TRBV11-3 to TRBJ1-1; tentatively, D is TRBD1 (5 bases). The germline CDR1 and CDR2 sequences are SGHNT and YENEEA. Deletions cut 4 bases from V and 5 bases from J, with 11 bases between. The CDR3 sequence is 13 residues long. The CDR3: CASSWGGGTEAFF. In DNA, the CDR3 is TGTGCCAGCAGCTGGGGGGGAGGTACTGAAGCTTTCTTT.

The gene calls are TRBV6-5 and TRBJ2-7; D gene uncertain. This CDR3 spans 14 amino acids. V dropped 6 bases and J dropped 3 bases, with 15 bases sitting between them. Germline-derived CDR1 and CDR2 are MNHEY and SVGAGI. Here the CDR3 DNA reads TGTGCCAGCAGCTACCTTGACGCGAACTACGAGCAGTACTTC. Amino acid sequence: CASSYLDANYEQYF.

The chain is built from TRBV6-5 and TRBJ2-7, with D possibly being TRBD2 (6 bases). The CDR3 loop spans 16 amino acids. Trimming shortened V by 0 bases and J by 6 bases, and 18 bases separated the two germline ends. CDR1 is MNHEY, CDR2 SVGAGI, per germline. This CDR3 is CASSYSGSGVPAEQYF. As DNA, the CDR3 is TGTGCCAGCAGTTACTCGGGGTCGGGGGTACCGGCCGAGCAGTACTTC.

The J gene is TRBJ2-5, the V gene TRBV19; 7 bases fit TRBD1. The CDR3 is 15 amino acids. Losses at the gene ends were 7 bases for V and 1 base for J; bases not matched to a gene: 9. In germline, CDR1 is LNHDA, CDR2 SQIVND (reference sequence). The CDR3 reads CASTRTGQIQETQYF. The DNA for the CDR3 is TGTGCCAGTACCCGGACAGGACAGATCCAAGAGACCCAGTACTTC.

The V gene is TRBV5-1, the J gene TRBJ1-1; D might be TRBD1 (5 bases). The CDR3 length is 14 residues. V was pared by 5 bases and J by 2 bases, with 13 bases between. Germline V CDR1 and CDR2: SGHRS, YFSETQ. The CDR3 sequence: CASSNSRGNTEAFF. As DNA, the CDR3 is TGCGCCAGCAGTAACTCGCGGGGCAACACTGAAGCTTTCTTT. The full variable domain, in which reference TRBV5-1 and TRBJ1-1 provide the parts outside the CDR3, is KAGVTQTPRYLIKTRGQQVTLSCSPISGHRSVSWYQQTPGQGLQFLFEYFSETQRNKGNFPGRFSGRQFSNSRSEMNVSTLELGDSALYLCASSNSRGNTEAFFGQGTRLTVV.

This clone was recorded once. The chain recombines TRBV4-1 with TRBJ1-3; TRBD1 matches at 7 bases. The CDR3 is made up of 17 amino acids. V lost 5 bases, J lost 0 bases, and 10 bases stayed unmatched. CDR1 and CDR2 (germline): MGHRA, YSYEKL. CDR3 nucleotides: TGCGCCAGCAGCTCTGTTGGGACAGTGAACTCTGGAAACACCATATATTTT. Protein product: CASSSVGTVNSGNTIYF.

This sequence joins TRBV5-1 and TRBJ1-4; D is unresolved. The CDR3 totals 14 residues. V lost 4 bases, J lost 8 bases, and 15 bases lay in between. The V gene's germline CDR1 is SGHRS and CDR2 YFSETQ. The CDR3 loop reads CASSPEPLREKLFF. CDR3 nucleotide sequence: TGCGCCAGCAGCCCGGAACCCTTAAGGGAAAAACTGTTTTTT.

CDR3 nucleotides: TGTGCCAGCTCACCACCACAGGGGGAGGATTTCTTT. Translated, it gives CASSPPQGEDFF. The V gene is TRBV18, the J gene TRBJ1-1; 8 nucleotides line up with TRBD1. Germline V gives CDR1 KGHSH, CDR2 LQKENI. The CDR3 loop spans 12 amino acids. The V and J ends lost 0 bases and 13 bases, in that order; junction bases with no gene match: 4.